The 10 T cell receptor beta chains below come from one sample, sequenced in a study of lymphopenia after photon versus proton radiotherapy. TCRdb keeps only in-frame clones here, not all; method: immunoSEQ multiplex PCR. The profile covers tens of thousands of clones, with just over 90% appearing a single time and about 3% taken by the ten largest. The sequences come from peripheral blood, collected from a patient treated with photon-based radiotherapy. These receptors all come from a woman in her seventies with pancreatic cancer.

This rearrangement joins TRBV18 to TRBJ2-7; D gene ambiguous. The germline CDR1 and CDR2 sequences are KGHSH and LQKENI. Trimming cost V 1 base and J 3 bases, with 10 bases left between them. The CDR3 is made up of 14 amino acids. The DNA for the CDR3 is TGTGCCAGCTCACCACAGGGATGGAACTACGAGCAGTACTTC. Protein: CASSPQGWNYEQYF.

The chain is built from TRBV4-3 and TRBJ2-3, with 7 bases fitting TRBD2. Per germline, CDR1 LGHNA and CDR2 YSLEER. The length of the CDR3 is 15 residues. With 1 base clipped from V and 5 bases from J, the junction kept 6 bases outside the gene matches. CDR3 bases: TGCGCCAGCAGCCAAGCAGGACTAGATGTAGATACGCAGTATTTT. This gives the protein CASSQAGLDVDTQYF.

The J gene is TRBJ2-5, the V gene TRBV6-1; 9 bases match TRBD2. V was clipped by 11 bases and J by 5 bases; unmatched bases: 3. The CDR3 extends over 11 amino acids. Germline CDR1 is MNHNS and CDR2 is SASEGT. CDR3: CAAGGGETQYF. CDR3 nucleotides: TGTGCCGCGGGGGGGGGCGAGACCCAGTACTTC.

The V gene is TRBV19, the J gene TRBJ1-5; D is perhaps TRBD1 (5 bases). CDR3 length: 14 residues. Germline V gives CDR1 LNHDA, CDR2 SQIVND (reference sequence). The germline V and J ends were trimmed by 4 bases and 11 bases, with 18 bases remaining between them. The CDR3 region is CASSRWDRRRTQHF. The CDR3, as DNA: TGTGCCAGTAGTAGGTGGGACCGACGTCGGACCCAGCATTTT.

The gene calls are TRBV28 and TRBJ2-2; D is possibly TRBD1 or TRBD2 (5 bases each). The CDR3 runs 16 residues. The ends were cut back, 5 bases at V and 9 bases at J, with 22 bases in the middle. Germline values: CDR1 MDHEN, CDR2 SYDVKM. Here the CDR3 DNA reads TGTGCCAGCAGTGGACCGGGACCCGCGAATTTCTGGGAGCTGTTTTTT. This encodes CASSGPGPANFWELFF.

The V gene is TRBV30, the J gene TRBJ2-1, with D unclear. CDR1 is GTSNPN and CDR2 is SVGIG in the germline V gene (reference sequence). The V and J ends lost 0 bases and 10 bases respectively, with 10 bases between them. The CDR3 runs to 12 residues. This CDR3 reads CAWSVLRSEQFF. In DNA, the CDR3 is TGTGCCTGGAGTGTACTGCGAAGCGAGCAGTTCTTC.

This chain uses TRBV5-1 with TRBJ2-5, with D possibly TRBD1 on 6 matching bases. Germline V CDR1 and CDR2: SGHRS, YFSETQ. Trimming pared 4 bases from V and 2 bases from J, leaving 15 bases between. This CDR3 is built from 15 residues. The CDR3 DNA reads as TGCGCCAGCAGCCCGGGACATTCCGCTCAAGAGACCCAGTACTTC. This sequence encodes CASSPGHSAQETQYF.

The chain carries TRBV11-2 and TRBJ2-7; D is unresolved. This CDR3 spans 16 amino acids. V shed 4 bases and J shed 3 bases, with 19 bases lying between them. In germline, CDR1 is SGHAT, CDR2 FQNNGV. CDR3 sequence: CASSSQGPSAFYEQYF. CDR3 sequence (DNA): TGTGCCAGCAGCTCACAAGGCCCAAGCGCGTTCTACGAGCAGTACTTC.

V and J are TRBV29-1 and TRBJ1-1; D call uncertain. Germline V lookup: CDR1 SQVTM, CDR2 ANQGSEA. With 3 bases removed from V and 6 bases from J, the gap between germline ends came to 17 bases. CDR3 size: 14 residues. The CDR3 is CSVDQGPKEAEAFF. The CDR3 DNA follows: TGCAGCGTTGACCAAGGACCGAAGGAGGCTGAAGCTTTCTTT.

The genes are TRBV6-5 and TRBJ1-3; possibly TRBD1 for D (6 bases). V was clipped by 4 bases and J by 2 bases, with 15 bases between them. Germline CDR1 and CDR2: MNHEY and SVGAGI. The length of the CDR3 is 16 residues. The CDR3 coding sequence is TGTGCCAGCAGTTCGTCGACGGGGGCAGCTGGAAACACCATATATTTT. Amino acid sequence: CASSSSTGAAGNTIYF.